This entry lists 21 T cell receptor beta chains sequenced from one sample in a study of tumor-infiltrating lymphocytes in primary liver carcinoma. Extraction of RNA together with DNA used about 18-30 mg of unsorted bulk tissue. The researchers produced TCR beta cDNA from roughly 500 ng total RNA with a constant-region primer. Investigators got TCR beta libraries out of three nested multiplex PCR rounds, done with slightly modified ARM-PCR. Both of the initial two PCR rounds ran for about 11 cycles and employed TRBV1-TRBV30 forward primers alongside a C-beta reverse primer. TCRdb recomputed calls from the multiplex PCR reads with MiXCR, one row per CDR3 protein. The sample holds some 87,000 distinct CDR3 sequences, 55% to 75% seen once. The sample comprised tumor-adjacent normal liver tissue. These receptors originate from a man aged 35-49 years with primary liver carcinoma and hepatitis B virus infection.

To note about this clonotype: The final CDR3 position lacks the conserved phenylalanine or tryptophan, pointing to a likely read error. This rearrangement joins TRBV6-1 to TRBJ1-1; D possibly corresponds to TRBD1 (5 bases). Trimming took 3 bases from V and 6 from J, leaving 8 bases between them. This CDR3 has 12 residues. In germline, CDR1 is MNHNS, CDR2 SASEGT. CDR3 sequence reads: CASSERDAEAFL. CDR3 sequence (DNA): TGTGCCAGCAGTGAGAGGGACGCTGAAGCTTTCCTT.

The sample holds many counts of this clonotype. V is TRBV6-6 and J is TRBJ2-5, with D possibly matching TRBD1 (5 bases). The V gene lost 4 bases and the J gene lost 0 bases, with 12 bases spanning the gap. Germline CDR1 MNHNY, CDR2 SVGAGI (reference sequence). CDR3 length equals 15 residues. CDR3 region: CASSSGRRNQETQYF. In nucleotides, the CDR3 is TGTGCCAGCAGTTCAGGGCGACGGAACCAAGAGACCCAGTACTTC.

This clonotype turned up a few times. A read error may explain this, as a much larger clone is one base away. This sequence joins TRBV4-1 and TRBJ2-1; D not resolved. The CDR3 has 15 residues. With 0 bases removed from V and 7 bases from J, the gap between germline ends came to 13 bases. Germline V gene sequence: CDR1 MGHRA, CDR2 YSYEKL. The CDR3 DNA reads TGCGCCAGCAGCCAAGATCCCGGCCCACAGAATGAGCAGTTCTTC. Its protein is CASSQDPGPQNEQFF.

The rearrangement links TRBV11-2 to TRBJ2-1; 7 bases are shared with TRBD2. V lost 1 base and J lost 6; bases outside the gene matches: 9. CDR1 and CDR2 from the germline V gene are SGHAT and FQNNGV. The CDR3 is made up of 16 amino acids. The CDR3 nucleotides read TGTGCCAGCAGCTTAGTGACTAGATGGGGGGGCAATGAGCAGTTCTTC. Encoded protein: CASSLVTRWGGNEQFF.

With respect to this clonotype: A clone one base away is much larger, so this may be a read error. The J gene is TRBJ2-1, the V gene TRBV5-4; the match to TRBD2 covers 12 bases. CDR1 is SGHNT, CDR2 YYREEE, per germline (reference sequence). The CDR3 sequence is 15 residues long. The trim removed 7 bases at V and 6 bases at J, leaving 8 bases unmatched. CDR3 nucleotides: TGTGCCAGCGGTTCCGGACTAGCGGGACTCAATGAGCAGTTCTTC. Amino acids: CASGSGLAGLNEQFF.

The J gene is TRBJ2-1, the V gene TRBV28, with D tentatively TRBD2 (5 bases). Trimming cost V 8 bases and J 3 bases, with 17 bases left between them. Looked up from germline, CDR1 is MDHEN and CDR2 is SYDVKM. This CDR3 spans 15 amino acids. The CDR3, as DNA: TGTGCCAGCGGCCCGGGTGAGCGGATCTACAATGAGCAGTTCTTC. Translating gives CASGPGERIYNEQFF.

CDR3 bases: TGTGCCAGCAGTGCAGTGGGCGCACCAGAGAAACTGTTTTTT. This translates into CASSAVGAPEKLFF. V gene TRBV2 combines with J gene TRBJ1-4; D ambiguous. The CDR3 has 14 amino acids. Trimming shortened V by 4 bases and J by 11 bases, and 17 bases separated the two germline ends. Germline CDR1 is SNHLY and CDR2 is FYNNEI.

The V and J genes are TRBV30 and TRBJ1-5; no clear D gene. The germline V gene encodes CDR1 GTSNPN and CDR2 SVGIG (reference sequence). The CDR3 length is 13 residues. The V end lost 0 bases, the J end lost 7 bases, and 10 bases lay between the germline ends. The CDR3 DNA sequence: TGTGCCTGGAGTGTAAATCTGGGGCAGCCCCAGCATTTT. It codes for CAWSVNLGQPQHF.

A remark on this clonotype: A much larger clone lies one base from this, so it may be a read error. This chain uses TRBV10-3 with TRBJ1-1; D remains ambiguous. Germline assignment: CDR1 ENHRY and CDR2 SYGVKD. The length of the CDR3 is 13 residues. The V end lost 3 bases, the J end lost 3 bases, and 8 bases lay between the germline ends. The CDR3 coding sequence is TGTGCCATCAGTGACACTCCGGACACTGAAGCTTTCTTT. It translates to CAISDTPDTEAFF.

J is TRBJ2-7 and V is TRBV11-2; the match to TRBD1 covers 9 bases. In germline, CDR1 is SGHAT, CDR2 FQNNGV. V dropped 7 bases and J dropped 4; count of bases not matched to a gene: 8. The CDR3 has 14 amino acids. The CDR3 loop reads CASNLGTGWYEQYF. CDR3 nucleotide sequence: TGTGCCAGCAACCTAGGGACAGGGTGGTACGAGCAGTACTTC. Filled out from reference TRBV11-2 and TRBJ2-7, the complete variable domain reads EAGVAQSPRYKIIEKRQSVAFWCNPISGHATLYWYQQILGQGPKLLIQFQNNGVVDDSQLPKDRFSAERLKGVDSTLKIQPAKLEDSAVYLCASNLGTGWYEQYFGPGTRLTVT.

In its sample, this clonotype was seen many times. The DNA of the CDR3 is TGCGCCAGCAGCCAAGTAGGGGCAGATACGCAGTATTTT. The encoded protein is CASSQVGADTQYF. The chain combines TRBV4-1 with TRBJ2-3; D possibly corresponds to TRBD1 (5 bases). This CDR3 region has 13 residues. V lost 1 base to trimming and J lost 4 bases, with 6 bases between them. CDR1 MGHRA and CDR2 YSYEKL come from the germline V gene.

The chain is built from TRBV29-1 and TRBJ2-1, with 10 bases that match TRBD2. The CDR3 is made up of 14 amino acids. CDR1 is SQVTM, CDR2 ANQGSEA, per germline. Germline trimming cut 6 bases from V and 16 bases from J; bases unmatched to any gene: 18. Written as DNA, the CDR3 is TGCAGCGTGGCTCTAGCGGGAGAATCTGATGAACAATTCTTC. Amino acids: CSVALAGESDEQFF.

This clonotype was found once. It may be a read error: a sequence one base away is much more abundant. V usage is TRBV11-1 and J usage is TRBJ2-2, with D tentatively TRBD2 (5 bases). The CDR3 is 16 residues long. Germline V gene data show CDR1 as SGHAT and CDR2 as FQDESV (reference sequence). Written as DNA, the CDR3 is TGTGCCAGCAGCCCAAAAATATGGACCTCCCCCGGGGAGCTGTATTTT. As protein: CASSPKIWTSPGELYF.

The chain joins TRBV4-1 to TRBJ2-1; 9 bases are shared with TRBD2. CDR1 is MGHRA, CDR2 YSYEKL, per germline. The CDR3 sequence is 20 residues long. V dropped 0 bases and J dropped 7; count of bases not matched to a gene: 19. The CDR3 protein is CASSQDIIPRTSVSYNEQFF. CDR3 bases: TGCGCCAGCAGCCAAGATATCATCCCACGGACTAGCGTGAGTTATAATGAGCAGTTCTTC.

Comments on this clonotype: The junction departs from the called germline gene at one end, perhaps through a read error. The V and J genes are TRBV4-1 and TRBJ2-3; D is perhaps TRBD1 (5 bases). Looked up from germline, CDR1 is MGHRA and CDR2 is YSYEKL. The CDR3 covers 13 residues. CDR3 region: CASSQVGADAQYF. DNA of the CDR3: TGCGCCAGTAGCCAAGTAGGGGCAGATGCGCAGTATTTT.

This clonotype has a count of ten or more. The chain recombines TRBV29-1 with TRBJ2-1, with 8 nucleotides matching TRBD2. Germline V CDR1 and CDR2: SQVTM, ANQGSEA. J lost 9 bases, V lost 0 bases, and 4 bases had no gene match. The CDR3 runs 13 residues. CDR3 DNA sequence: TGCAGCGTTGAAGATGGGACTAGTATTGAGCAGTTCTTC. It is translated as CSVEDGTSIEQFF.

This clonotype occurred a few times. The chain uses TRBV14 and TRBJ2-2; D may be TRBD2 (6 bases). This CDR3 comprises 15 residues. Germline values: CDR1 SGHDN, CDR2 FVKESK. V dropped 0 bases and J dropped 3 bases, with 8 bases sitting between them. CDR3 nucleotide sequence: TGTGCCAGCAGCCAAGACCCGGGAGACACCGGGGAGCTGTTTTTT. Encoded protein: CASSQDPGDTGELFF.

This clonotype showed up many times. The chain is built from TRBV12-3 or TRBV12-4 and TRBJ2-1; unclear D gene. V was trimmed by 7 bases and J by 2 bases, leaving 9 bases between them. This CDR3 has 13 amino acids. DNA for the CDR3: TGTGCCAGCATGGTAAGAGCCTACAATGAGCAGTTCTTC. Translation: CASMVRAYNEQFF.

This clonotype occurred many times. This chain connects TRBV2 to TRBJ1-2; 8 nucleotides line up with TRBD1. With V trimmed by 4 bases and J by 4 bases, 5 bases remained unmatched. Looked up from germline, CDR1 is SNHLY and CDR2 is FYNNEI. The CDR3 length is 14 residues. In DNA form, the CDR3 reads TGTGCCAGCAGTGCCCAAACAGGGGGCTATGGCTACACCTTC. It is translated as CASSAQTGGYGYTF.

This clonotype was seen only a few times. The chain combines TRBV30 with TRBJ2-5; unclear D gene. Germline assignment: CDR1 GTSNPN and CDR2 SVGIG (reference sequence). The CDR3 runs 12 residues. Trimming removed 1 base from V and 4 bases from J, with 7 bases in between. CDR3 nucleotide sequence: TGTGCCTGGAGTGCGGGTGCAGAGACCCAGTACTTC. Protein: CAWSAGAETQYF.

V usage is TRBV7-8 and J usage is TRBJ2-7, with D perhaps given as TRBD1 or TRBD2 (5 bases each). CDR3 length: 16 residues. In germline, CDR1 is SGHVS, CDR2 FQNEAQ. The V end lost 0 bases, the J end lost 3 bases, and 15 bases lay between the germline ends. For the CDR3, the DNA is TGTGCCAGCAGCTTAGCGCTGGAGAGGGGTAACTACGAGCAGTACTTC. Residues: CASSLALERGNYEQYF.